These 21 T cell receptor beta chains originate from one sample sequenced in a study of human T cells and chemical hapten exposure. Described time point: patch test 2, 6 weeks after DPC sensitization. The treatment denotes: therapeutic diphenylcyclopropenone sensitization with weekly scalp DPC. TCRdb reanalysed the RACE reads using MiXCR and keeps one entry per CDR3 protein. The sample shows 35,000 to 45,000 distinct CDR3 sequences, 8% to 9% of them seen only once. The sample was whole blood, taken in connection with sensitization to the hapten diphenylcyclopropenone (DPC). The receptors here all came from a woman aged 40 to 55 with alopecia areata. Some clones in this sample may be carry-over from other donors' samples.

This clonotype was counted at least ten times. The chain links TRBV5-4 to TRBJ2-1; maybe TRBD2 (5 bases). Trimming took off 5 bases at V and 9 bases at J, with 9 bases between the two ends. The CDR3 is made up of 11 amino acids. Germline assignment: CDR1 SGHNT and CDR2 YYREEE (reference sequence). CDR3 coding DNA: TGTGCCAGCAGACTAGTAAGTGAGCAGTTCTTC. Its protein product is CASRLVSEQFF.

This clonotype has a count of ten or more. The V call is TRBV11-2, the J call TRBJ2-4; D unresolved. V was clipped by 1 base and J by 12 bases, with 13 bases between them. CDR1 and CDR2 from the germline V gene are SGHAT and FQNNGV. The CDR3 totals 13 residues. In DNA form, the CDR3 reads TGTGCCAGCAGCTTAGTTATGAGTCCGACTCAGTACTTC. It translates to CASSLVMSPTQYF.

The rearrangement joins TRBV7-9 to TRBJ2-1, with TRBD2 matching 13 bases. This CDR3 is built from 16 residues. V lost 6 bases, J lost 10 bases, and 12 bases stayed unmatched. Per germline, CDR1 SEHNR and CDR2 FQNEAQ (reference sequence). CDR3 protein: CASSFVPGLAGSEQFF. As DNA, the CDR3 is TGTGCCAGCAGTTTTGTACCGGGACTAGCGGGGAGCGAGCAGTTCTTC.

This sequence joins TRBV5-1 and TRBJ1-1; D unresolved. Germline values: CDR1 SGHRS, CDR2 YFSETQ. The CDR3 totals 12 residues. V gave up 5 bases and J gave up 1 base, with 6 bases separating them. The CDR3 region is CASRNGNTEAFF. CDR3 sequence (DNA): TGCGCCAGCAGAAATGGGAACACTGAAGCTTTCTTT.

This clonotype has just a few counts. The J gene is TRBJ1-6, the V gene TRBV11-2; TRBD1 matches at 8 bases. The CDR3 is 17 residues long. V lost 5 bases and J lost 0; bases outside the gene matches: 6. Germline CDR1 reads SGHAT; CDR2 reads FQNNGV. CDR3 in amino acids: CASSATGVSSYNSPLHF. The DNA of the CDR3 is TGTGCCAGCAGCGCGACAGGGGTTAGCTCCTATAATTCACCCCTCCACTTT. Full variable domain (outside the CDR3, taken from reference TRBV11-2 and TRBJ1-6): EAGVAQSPRYKIIEKRQSVAFWCNPISGHATLYWYQQILGQGPKLLIQFQNNGVVDDSQLPKDRFSAERLKGVDSTLKIQPAKLEDSAVYLCASSATGVSSYNSPLHFGNGTRLTVT.

This clonotype was seen repeatedly, ten times or more. The J gene is TRBJ1-2, the V gene TRBV9; TRBD1 matches 7 bases. Germline V lookup: CDR1 SGDLS, CDR2 YYNGEE. Trimming cost V 0 bases and J 4 bases; bases outside gene matches: 9. CDR3 length equals 16 residues. The CDR3 nucleotides read TGTGCCAGCAGCGTAGGTTGGGACAGTATCTCCTATGGCTACACCTTC. Translation gives CASSVGWDSISYGYTF. The variable domain in full, completed from reference TRBV9 and TRBJ1-2, reads DSGVTQTPKHLITATGQRVTLRCSPRSGDLSVYWYQQSLDQGLQFLIQYYNGEERAKGNILERFSAQQFPDLHSELNLSSLELGDSALYFCASSVGWDSISYGYTFGSGTRLTVV.

This clonotype was counted at least ten times. J is TRBJ1-5 and V is TRBV18, with D tentatively TRBD1 (5 bases). The CDR3 runs 13 residues. CDR1 KGHSH and CDR2 LQKENI come from the germline V gene. V lost 5 bases to trimming and J lost 4 bases, with 9 bases between them. The DNA of the CDR3 is TGTGCCAGCTCAGGCACAGGAAATCAGCCCCAGCATTTT. Its translation is CASSGTGNQPQHF.

This clonotype appeared many times. J is TRBJ2-2 and V is TRBV4-3; weak D call: TRBD1 (5 bases). CDR1 and CDR2 from the germline V gene are LGHNA and YSLEER. Between the trimmed V and J ends, which lost 1 base and 4 bases, there was a span of 16 bases. This CDR3 has 17 residues. This CDR3 is CASSQAVLSGFTGELFF. The CDR3 DNA is TGCGCCAGCAGCCAAGCGGTTCTCTCAGGGTTCACCGGGGAGCTGTTTTTT.

With respect to this clonotype: A much more abundant neighbour one base away suggests this may be a read error. The J gene is TRBJ2-7, the V gene TRBV6-5; TRBD1 aligns across 9 bases. CDR3 length equals 16 residues. The germline V gene has CDR1 MNHEY and CDR2 SVGAGI. In DNA, the CDR3 is TGTACCAGCAGCGAAGTCGTCGGGACAGGGAGCTACGAGCAGTACTTC. Translating it yields CTSSEVVGTGSYEQYF.

This clonotype was seen repeatedly, ten times or more. The rearrangement links TRBV29-1 to TRBJ1-3; 8 nucleotides agree with TRBD1. Trimming removed 7 bases from V and 3 bases from J; junction bases left unmatched: 5. Germline loops: CDR1 SQVTM, CDR2 ANQGSEA. This CDR3 region has 13 residues. CDR3 region: CSGTDRVGNTIYF. The CDR3 coding sequence is TGCAGCGGGACGGACAGGGTTGGAAACACCATATATTTT.

The chain employs TRBV12-3 or TRBV12-4 and TRBJ1-4; TRBD1 agrees at 7 bases. The CDR3 runs 14 residues. Unmatched junction bases numbered 8, after V lost 6 bases and J lost 7 bases. CDR3 in DNA: TGTGCCAGCAGCCGACAGGGCTTAGGTGAAAAACTGTTTTTT. It codes for CASSRQGLGEKLFF.

This clonotype was counted ten times or more. This rearrangement joins TRBV6-5 to TRBJ2-6; possibly TRBD2 for D (6 bases). Germline V gives CDR1 MNHEY, CDR2 SVGAGI. Trimming pared 4 bases from V and 2 bases from J, leaving 9 bases between. This CDR3 has 15 amino acids. CDR3 sequence reads: CASSSREPGANVLTF. CDR3 bases: TGTGCCAGCAGTTCACGGGAGCCTGGGGCCAACGTCCTGACTTTC.

In its sample, this clonotype was seen many times. The CDR3 DNA reads as TGTGCCAGCAGTTTTATAAATTCACCCCTCCACTTT. Protein: CASSFINSPLHF. The chain couples TRBV28 to TRBJ1-6; D is uncertain. This CDR3 has 12 amino acids. The V end was cut by 3 bases, the J end by 7 bases, with 4 bases between. Germline V gene lookup returns CDR1 MDHEN and CDR2 SYDVKM.

This clonotype was found many times. J is TRBJ2-1 and V is TRBV20-1; no clear D gene. Germline V gives CDR1 DFQATT, CDR2 SNEGSKA (reference sequence). Trimming took 6 bases from V and 0 from J, leaving 12 bases between them. CDR3 length: 14 residues. As DNA, the CDR3 is TGCAGTGCCCCCCACTTAAGCTCCTACAATGAGCAGTTCTTC. It yields the protein CSAPHLSSYNEQFF.

This clonotype was detected many times. The chain carries TRBV7-6 and TRBJ2-3, with D perhaps TRBD2 (6 bases). Deletions cut 5 bases from V and 7 bases from J, with 22 bases between. The V gene's germline CDR1 is SGHVS and CDR2 FNYEAQ. CDR3 length equals 16 residues. CDR3 DNA sequence: TGTGCCAGCAGCCTACAGTCTCTGGACTACTTCAATACGCAGTATTTT. It specifies CASSLQSLDYFNTQYF.

In this sample, this clonotype turned up a few times. The chain has TRBV3-1 and TRBJ1-1, with D possibly TRBD1 on 5 matching bases. The length of the CDR3 is 15 residues. The V end was cut by 1 base, the J end by 1 base, with 10 bases between. The germline gives CDR1 LGHDT, CDR2 YNNKEL (reference sequence). CDR3 DNA: TGTGCCAGCAGCCAAGCGGGGGACGGGAACACTGAAGCTTTCTTT. It specifies CASSQAGDGNTEAFF. Filled out from reference TRBV3-1 and TRBJ1-1, the complete variable domain reads DTAVSQTPKYLVTQMGNDKSIKCEQNLGHDTMYWYKQDSKKFLKIMFSYNNKELIINETVPNRFSPKSPDKAHLNLHINSLELGDSAVYFCASSQAGDGNTEAFFGQGTRLTVV.

This clonotype showed up many times. This chain links TRBV6-2 or TRBV6-3 with TRBJ2-3; 9 bases agree with TRBD2. The CDR3 consists of 16 residues. The trim removed 2 bases at V and 2 bases at J, leaving 5 bases unmatched. Germline lookup yields CDR1 MNHEY and CDR2 SVGEGT. The CDR3 loop reads CASSYPGLADTDTQYF. The CDR3 region has the DNA TGTGCCAGCAGTTACCCGGGACTAGCAGACACAGATACGCAGTATTTT.

The CDR3 reads CASSFASVGYTF. CDR3 DNA sequence: TGTGCCAGCAGTTTCGCGTCAGTTGGCTACACCTTC. This sequence joins TRBV28 and TRBJ1-2; D is ambiguous. Trimming pared 3 bases from V and 7 bases from J, leaving 9 bases between. Germline V gene data show CDR1 as MDHEN and CDR2 as SYDVKM. The CDR3 is 12 amino acids.

This clonotype has a handful of counts. This chain links TRBV5-5 with TRBJ1-6; possibly TRBD1 for D (6 bases). The germline CDR1 and CDR2 sequences are SGHKS and YYEKEE (reference sequence). The CDR3 totals 17 residues. The V end lost 0 bases, the J end lost 3 bases, and 13 bases lay between the germline ends. The CDR3 loop is CASSLEPGAGYNSPLHF. The CDR3 DNA reads TGTGCCAGCAGCTTGGAACCGGGGGCAGGCTATAATTCACCCCTCCACTTT. The full variable domain, completed using reference TRBV5-5 and TRBJ1-6, is DAGVTQSPTHLIKTRGQQVTLRCSPISGHKSVSWYQQVLGQGPQFIFQYYEKEERGRGNFPDRFSARQFPNYSSELNVNALLLGDSALYLCASSLEPGAGYNSPLHFGNGTRLTVT.

In its sample, this clonotype was seen many times. The chain carries TRBV3-1 and TRBJ1-1, with a tentative D call TRBD1 (5 bases). This CDR3 spans 14 amino acids. Deletions cut 4 bases from V and 4 bases from J, with 13 bases between. Germline-derived CDR1 and CDR2 are LGHDT and YNNKEL (reference sequence). CDR3 coding DNA: TGTGCCAGCAGCCCGACAGCGTTTCGCACTGAAGCTTTCTTT. This codes for CASSPTAFRTEAFF.

This clonotype was detected ten times or more. This chain joins TRBV20-1 and TRBJ2-2; 12 bases agree with TRBD2. V dropped 6 bases and J dropped 7; count of bases not matched to a gene: 9. The germline V gene encodes CDR1 DFQATT and CDR2 SNEGSKA (reference sequence). This CDR3 is 15 amino acids long. The DNA for the CDR3 is TGCAGTGCCACGACTAGCGGGGGAGATCACGGGGAGCTGTTTTTT. Its translation: CSATTSGGDHGELFF.